This T cell receptor beta chain came from a study of vaccination and CD4 T cells after COVID-19. Whole-study context: Overlapping SARS-CoV-2, HCoV-NL63, HCoV-OC43 and HCoV-229E spike peptides stimulated the cells. Treatment of control cultures consisted of a CEFX pool, an HIV-1 Nef pool, or no peptide.

Described treatment: roughly 11-day PBMC culture with coronavirus spike peptide pools or control peptides (ViraFEST assay). Investigators obtained the unexposed donor's CD4+ T cells before the COVID-19 pandemic (2011-2018). This clonotype is deemed medium-sized (0.01 to 0.1%). Its cognate antigen is unknown. This CDR3 spans 13 amino acids. V dropped 2 bases and J dropped 2 bases, with 4 bases sitting between them. In germline, CDR1 is MDHEN, CDR2 SYDVKM. The Oncomine TCR Beta short-read assay was applied to DNA of cultured CD4+ T cells. Genomic DNA extraction was carried out from cultured CD4+ T cells. MiXCR was run by TCRdb on the PCR reads, yielding one entry per CDR3 protein. The sample records roughly 11,000 distinct CDR3 sequences, about 30% being singletons.

Input material: CD4+ T cells from blood, cultured in vitro. This receptor was obtained from a human donor in good health. This rearrangement joins TRBV28 to TRBJ2-1; D not certain. The CDR3 DNA reads as TGTGCCAGCAGTTTAGGACCCTACAATGAGCAGTTCTTC. Amino acids: CASSLGPYNEQFF.